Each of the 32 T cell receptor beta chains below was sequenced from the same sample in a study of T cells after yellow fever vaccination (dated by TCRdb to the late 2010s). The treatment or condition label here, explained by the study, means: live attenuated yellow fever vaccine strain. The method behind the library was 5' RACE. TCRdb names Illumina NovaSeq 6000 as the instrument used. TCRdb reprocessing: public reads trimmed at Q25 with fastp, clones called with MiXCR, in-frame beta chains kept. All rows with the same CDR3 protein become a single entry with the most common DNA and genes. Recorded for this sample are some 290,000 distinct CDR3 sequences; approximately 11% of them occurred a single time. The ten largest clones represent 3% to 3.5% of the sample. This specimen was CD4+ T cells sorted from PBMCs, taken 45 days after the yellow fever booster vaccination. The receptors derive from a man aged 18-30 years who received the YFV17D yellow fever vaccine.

This CDR3 is CSARVVPGTDTQYF. The CDR3 DNA reads TGCAGTGCTAGAGTGGTCCCGGGCACAGATACGCAGTATTTT. This sequence joins TRBV20-1 and TRBJ2-3, with no clear D. V lost 1 base to trimming and J lost 1 base, with 9 bases between them. Germline values: CDR1 DFQATT, CDR2 SNEGSKA (reference sequence). The CDR3 loop spans 14 amino acids.

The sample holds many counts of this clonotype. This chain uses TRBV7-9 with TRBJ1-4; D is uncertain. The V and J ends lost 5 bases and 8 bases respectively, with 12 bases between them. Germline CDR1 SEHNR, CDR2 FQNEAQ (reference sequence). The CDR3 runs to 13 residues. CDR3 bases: TGTGCCAGCAGCGCTCCCCCCCTGGAAAAACTGTTTTTT. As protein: CASSAPPLEKLFF.

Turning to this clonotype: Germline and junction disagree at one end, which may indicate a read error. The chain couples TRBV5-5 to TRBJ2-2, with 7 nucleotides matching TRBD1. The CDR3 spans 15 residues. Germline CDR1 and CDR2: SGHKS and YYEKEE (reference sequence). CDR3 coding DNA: TGTGCCAGCAGCGACGACAGGGCGAACACCGGGGAGCTGATTTTT. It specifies CASSDDRANTGELIF.

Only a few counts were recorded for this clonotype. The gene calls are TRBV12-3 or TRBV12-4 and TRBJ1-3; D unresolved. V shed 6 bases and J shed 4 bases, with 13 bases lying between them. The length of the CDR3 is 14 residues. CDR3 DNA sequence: TGTGCCAGCAGCCTCTTAGGTTTGGGAAACACCATATATTTT. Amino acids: CASSLLGLGNTIYF.

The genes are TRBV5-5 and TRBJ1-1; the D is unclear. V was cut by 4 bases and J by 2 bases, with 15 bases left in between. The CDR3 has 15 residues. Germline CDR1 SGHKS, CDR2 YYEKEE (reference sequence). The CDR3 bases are TGTGCCAGCAGCCGAGGTGCGGGCCGAAACACTGAAGCTTTCTTT. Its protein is CASSRGAGRNTEAFF.

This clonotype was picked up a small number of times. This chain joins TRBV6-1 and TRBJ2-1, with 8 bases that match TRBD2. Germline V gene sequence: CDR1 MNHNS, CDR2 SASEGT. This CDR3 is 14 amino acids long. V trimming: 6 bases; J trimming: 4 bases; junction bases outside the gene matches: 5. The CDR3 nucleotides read TGTGCCAGCAGGAGCGGGGGACTATACAATGAGCAGTTCTTC. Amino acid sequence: CASRSGGLYNEQFF.

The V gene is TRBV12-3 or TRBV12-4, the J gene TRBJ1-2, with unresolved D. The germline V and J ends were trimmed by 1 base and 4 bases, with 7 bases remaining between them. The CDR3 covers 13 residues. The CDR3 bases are TGTGCCAGCAGTTTAGTGGTTAGCTATGGCTACACCTTC. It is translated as CASSLVVSYGYTF.

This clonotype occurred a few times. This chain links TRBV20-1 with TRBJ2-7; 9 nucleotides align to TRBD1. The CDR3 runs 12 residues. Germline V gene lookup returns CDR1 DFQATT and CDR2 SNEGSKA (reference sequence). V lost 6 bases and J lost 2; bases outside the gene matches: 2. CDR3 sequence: CSAGQGTYEQYF. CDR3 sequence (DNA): TGCAGTGCGGGACAGGGCACCTACGAGCAGTACTTC.

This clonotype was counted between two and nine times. Here the CDR3 reads CASLLTGELFF. The CDR3 DNA follows: TGTGCCAGCCTTCTCACCGGGGAGCTGTTTTTT. The chain employs TRBV2 and TRBJ2-2, with D hard to call. Germline lookup yields CDR1 SNHLY and CDR2 FYNNEI. The CDR3 consists of 11 residues. The germline V and J ends were trimmed by 8 bases and 4 bases, with 5 bases remaining between them.

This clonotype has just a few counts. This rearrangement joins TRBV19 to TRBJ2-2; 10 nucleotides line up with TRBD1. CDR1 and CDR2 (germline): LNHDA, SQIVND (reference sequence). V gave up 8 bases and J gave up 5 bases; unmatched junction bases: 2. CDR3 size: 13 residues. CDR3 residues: CASGTGETGELFF. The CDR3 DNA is TGTGCCAGTGGGACAGGGGAGACCGGGGAGCTGTTTTTT.

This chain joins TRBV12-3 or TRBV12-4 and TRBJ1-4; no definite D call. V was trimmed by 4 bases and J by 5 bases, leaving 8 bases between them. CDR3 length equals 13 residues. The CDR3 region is CASSWTRNEKLFF. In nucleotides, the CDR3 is TGTGCCAGCAGTTGGACGAGAAATGAAAAACTGTTTTTT.

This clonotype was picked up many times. CDR3 nucleotide sequence: TGCGCCAGCAGTCTTAATAACAGCCCAGATACGCAGTATTTT. The encoded protein is CASSLNNSPDTQYF. The rearrangement uses TRBV5-1 and TRBJ2-3, with no clear D. Trimming removed 5 bases from V and 4 bases from J, with 14 bases in between. This CDR3 has 14 amino acids. The germline V gene encodes CDR1 SGHRS and CDR2 YFSETQ.

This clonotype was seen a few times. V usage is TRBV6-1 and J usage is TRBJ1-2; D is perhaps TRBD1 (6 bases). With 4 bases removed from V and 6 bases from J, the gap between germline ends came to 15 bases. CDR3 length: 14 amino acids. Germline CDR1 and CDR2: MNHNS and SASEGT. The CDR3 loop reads CASSVSGAKDGYTF. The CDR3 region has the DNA TGTGCCAGCAGTGTGTCGGGGGCAAAAGATGGCTACACCTTC.

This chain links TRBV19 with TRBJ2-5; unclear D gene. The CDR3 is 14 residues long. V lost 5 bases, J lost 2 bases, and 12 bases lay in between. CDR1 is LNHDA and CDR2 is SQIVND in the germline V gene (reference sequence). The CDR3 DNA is TGTGCCAGTAGTTCCTCCGGGCCACAAGAGACCCAGTACTTC. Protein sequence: CASSSSGPQETQYF.

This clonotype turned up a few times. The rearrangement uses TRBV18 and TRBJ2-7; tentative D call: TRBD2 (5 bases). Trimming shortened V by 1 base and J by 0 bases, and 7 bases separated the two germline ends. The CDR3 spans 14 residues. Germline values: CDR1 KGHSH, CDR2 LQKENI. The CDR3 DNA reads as TGTGCCAGCTCACCACAAGGGAGCTCCTACGAGCAGTACTTC. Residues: CASSPQGSSYEQYF.

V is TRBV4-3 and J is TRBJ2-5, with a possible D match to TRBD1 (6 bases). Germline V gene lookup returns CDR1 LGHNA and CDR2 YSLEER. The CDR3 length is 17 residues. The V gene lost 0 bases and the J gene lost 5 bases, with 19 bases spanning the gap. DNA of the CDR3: TGCGCCAGCAGCCAAGATACGGCACAGGGAATGGGTGAGACCCAGTACTTC. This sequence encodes CASSQDTAQGMGETQYF.

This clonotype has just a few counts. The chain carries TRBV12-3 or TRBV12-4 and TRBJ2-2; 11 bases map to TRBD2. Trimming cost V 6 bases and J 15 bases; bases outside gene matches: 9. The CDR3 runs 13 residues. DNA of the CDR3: TGTGCCAGCAGCCAAAATAGCGGGGGGGCGGTGTTTTTT. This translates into CASSQNSGGAVFF.

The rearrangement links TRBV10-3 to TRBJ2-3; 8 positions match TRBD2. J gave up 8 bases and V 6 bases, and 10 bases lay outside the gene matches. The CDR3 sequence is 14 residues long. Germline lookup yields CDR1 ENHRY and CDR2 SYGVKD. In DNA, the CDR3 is TGTGCCATCAGCGTAAGCGGGGGTCGTCGTACGCAGTATTTT. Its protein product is CAISVSGGRRTQYF.

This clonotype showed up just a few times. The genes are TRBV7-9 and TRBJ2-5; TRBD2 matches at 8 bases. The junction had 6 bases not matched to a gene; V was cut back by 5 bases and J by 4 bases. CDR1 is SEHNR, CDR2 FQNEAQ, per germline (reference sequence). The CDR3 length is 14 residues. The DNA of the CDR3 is TGTGCCAGCAGCGAGACTAGCGTATCAGAGACCCAGTACTTC. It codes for CASSETSVSETQYF.

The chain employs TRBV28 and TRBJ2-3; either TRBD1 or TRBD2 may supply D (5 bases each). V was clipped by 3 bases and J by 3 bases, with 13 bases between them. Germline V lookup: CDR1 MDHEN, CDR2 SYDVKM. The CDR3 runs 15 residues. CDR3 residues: CASSFFGALTDTQYF. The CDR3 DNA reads TGTGCCAGCAGTTTTTTCGGGGCATTAACAGATACGCAGTATTTT.

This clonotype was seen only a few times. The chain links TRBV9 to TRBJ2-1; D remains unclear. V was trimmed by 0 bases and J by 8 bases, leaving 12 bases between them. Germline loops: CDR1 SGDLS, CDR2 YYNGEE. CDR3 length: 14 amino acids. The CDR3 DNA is TGTGCCAGCAGCGTAGTTGGAATCCAAGATGAGCAGTTCTTC. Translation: CASSVVGIQDEQFF.

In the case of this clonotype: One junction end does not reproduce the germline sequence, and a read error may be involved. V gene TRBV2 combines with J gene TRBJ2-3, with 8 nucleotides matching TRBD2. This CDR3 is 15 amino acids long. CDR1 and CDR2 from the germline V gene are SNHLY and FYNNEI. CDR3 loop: CASSKAGARTDTQYF. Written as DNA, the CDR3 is TGTGCCAGCAGTAAAGCGGGGGCCCGCACAGATACGCAGTATTTT. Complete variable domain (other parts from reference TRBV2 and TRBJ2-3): EPEVTQTPSHQVTQMGQEVILRCVPISNHLYFYWYRQILGQKVEFLVSFYNNEISEKSEIFDDQFSVERPDGSNFTLKIRSTKLEDSAMYFCASSKAGARTDTQYFGPGTRLTVL.

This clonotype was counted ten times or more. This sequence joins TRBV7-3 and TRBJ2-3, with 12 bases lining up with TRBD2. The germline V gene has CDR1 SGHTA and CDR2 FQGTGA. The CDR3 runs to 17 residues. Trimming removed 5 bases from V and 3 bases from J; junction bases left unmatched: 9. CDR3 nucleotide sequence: TGTGCCAGCAGCCCGCGACTAGCGGGGGATCGGACAGATACGCAGTATTTT. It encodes CASSPRLAGDRTDTQYF.

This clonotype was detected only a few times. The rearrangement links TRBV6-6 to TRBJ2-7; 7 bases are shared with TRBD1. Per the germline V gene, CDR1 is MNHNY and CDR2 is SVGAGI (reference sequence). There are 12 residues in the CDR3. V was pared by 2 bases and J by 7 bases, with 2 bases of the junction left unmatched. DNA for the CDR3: TGTGCCAGCAGTTACAGGGGGCGGGAGCAGTACGTC. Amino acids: CASSYRGREQYV.

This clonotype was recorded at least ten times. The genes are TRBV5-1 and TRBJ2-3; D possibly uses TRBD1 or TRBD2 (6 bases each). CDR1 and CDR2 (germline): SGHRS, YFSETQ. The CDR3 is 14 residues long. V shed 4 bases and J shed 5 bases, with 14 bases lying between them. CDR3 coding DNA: TGCGCCAGCAGCCCAGGGGAGGTGGGAGATACGCAGTATTTT. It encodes CASSPGEVGDTQYF.

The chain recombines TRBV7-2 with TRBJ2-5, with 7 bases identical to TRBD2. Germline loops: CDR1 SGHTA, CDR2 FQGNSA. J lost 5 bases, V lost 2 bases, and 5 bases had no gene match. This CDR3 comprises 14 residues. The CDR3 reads CASSLRRGSETQYF. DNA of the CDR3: TGTGCCAGCAGCTTAAGGCGGGGGTCGGAGACCCAGTACTTC.

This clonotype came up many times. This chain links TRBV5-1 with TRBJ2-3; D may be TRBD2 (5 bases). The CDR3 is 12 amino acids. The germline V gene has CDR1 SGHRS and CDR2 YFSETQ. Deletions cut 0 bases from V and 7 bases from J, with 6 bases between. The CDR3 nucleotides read TGCGCCAGCAGCTTGGCGGGGAATACGCAGTATTTT. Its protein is CASSLAGNTQYF.

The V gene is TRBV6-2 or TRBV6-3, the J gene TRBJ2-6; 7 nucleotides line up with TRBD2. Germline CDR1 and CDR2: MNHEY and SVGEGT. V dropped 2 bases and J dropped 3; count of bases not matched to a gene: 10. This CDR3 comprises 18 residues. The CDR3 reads CASSYDPGRTSGANVLTF. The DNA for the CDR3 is TGTGCCAGCAGTTACGATCCGGGGAGGACTAGTGGGGCCAACGTCCTGACTTTC.

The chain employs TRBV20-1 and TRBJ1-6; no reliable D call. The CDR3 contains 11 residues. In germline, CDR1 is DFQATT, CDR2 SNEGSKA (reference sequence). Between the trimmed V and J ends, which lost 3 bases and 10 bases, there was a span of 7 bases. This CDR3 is CSASLGSPLHF. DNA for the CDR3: TGCAGTGCTAGTTTAGGGTCACCCCTCCACTTT.

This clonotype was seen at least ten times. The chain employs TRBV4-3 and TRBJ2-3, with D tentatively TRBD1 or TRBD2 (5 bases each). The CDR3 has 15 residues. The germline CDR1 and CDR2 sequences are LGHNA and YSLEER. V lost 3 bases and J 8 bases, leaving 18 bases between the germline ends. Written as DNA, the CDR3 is TGCGCCAGCAGCCAGGCCGGGACGGTCCGAAGTACGCAGTATTTT. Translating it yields CASSQAGTVRSTQYF.

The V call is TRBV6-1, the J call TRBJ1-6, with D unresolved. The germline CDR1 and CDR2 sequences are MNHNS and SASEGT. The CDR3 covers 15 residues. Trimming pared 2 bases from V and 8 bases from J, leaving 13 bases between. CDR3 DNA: TGTGCCAGCAGTGAATTAAGGGTTGGGGATTCACCCCTCCACTTT. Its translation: CASSELRVGDSPLHF.

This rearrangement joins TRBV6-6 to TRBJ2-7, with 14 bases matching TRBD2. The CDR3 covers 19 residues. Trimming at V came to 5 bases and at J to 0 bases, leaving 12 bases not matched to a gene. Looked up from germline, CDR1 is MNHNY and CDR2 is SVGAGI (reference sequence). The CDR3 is CASSRRTGLAGALSYEQYF. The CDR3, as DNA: TGTGCCAGCAGTAGGCGGACGGGACTAGCGGGGGCCCTCTCCTACGAGCAGTACTTC.